The rows below give T cell receptor beta chains drawn from one sample of a study of T cell repertoires in cytomegalovirus infection. The antigens of these receptors remain unknown. Each CDR3 protein is one row after TCRdb ran MiXCR on the reads. The table shows approximately 300,000 distinct CDR3 sequences, with just under 30% occurring only once. The sample in question was cultured PBMCs, obtained from culture after CMV antigen stimulation. These receptors all come from a human donor in good health (CMV status not recorded). Some clones in this sample may be carry-over from other donors' samples. CDR3s include the opening cysteine and the closing phenylalanine or tryptophan. The D gene is left open where the match is weak. Only part of the rows carry a size: once, few, many, or a class if the clone is expanded.

d_call j_call clone_size v_call cdr3_nt cdr3_aa
. TRBJ1-6 . TRBV25-1 TGTGCCAGCAGTGAAACCTTATTTGACAATTCACCCCTCCACTTT CASSETLFDNSPLHF
. TRBJ2-1 few TRBV2 TGTGCCAGCAGCGTATCGGTCAATGAGCAGTTCTTC CASSVSVNEQFF
. TRBJ2-6 many TRBV4-1 TGCGCCAGCAGGGCACAGGGAACTCTGGGGGCCAACGTCCTGACTTTC CASRAQGTLGANVLTF
. TRBJ2-1 few TRBV4-2 TGTGCCAGCAGCCAAGATACCCCGGCCTACAATGAGCAGTTCTTC CASSQDTPAYNEQFF
. TRBJ1-5 few TRBV4-2 TGTGCCAGCAGCCAAGATCTGGGGTATAGCAATCAGCCCCAGCATTTT CASSQDLGYSNQPQHF
TRBD1 TRBJ2-3 few TRBV7-2 TGTGCCAGCAGCTTTCGGACAGGGCCGGCAGATACGCAGTATTTT CASSFRTGPADTQYF
TRBD2 TRBJ2-3 . TRBV18 TGTGCCAGCTCACCCGCTACTAGCGGGATTCGGAATACGCAGTATTTT CASSPATSGIRNTQYF
. TRBJ2-1 . TRBV19 TGTGCCAGTAGTATAGCTCTAGCCTCCTACAATGAGCAGTTCTTC CASSIALASYNEQFF
TRBD2 TRBJ2-7 . TRBV7-6 TGTGCCAGCAGCTTAGCAGTGGCTAGCGGGAGCTCCTACGAGCAGTACTTC CASSLAVASGSSYEQYF
. TRBJ2-3 . TRBV7-8 TGTGCCAGCAGCTTGGGGGGACTCCTAATGGATACGCAGTATTTT CASSLGGLLMDTQYF
TRBD1 TRBJ1-1 . TRBV5-6 TGTGCCAGCAGCTTGGTGACAGGGGTCCCTGAAGCTTTCTTT CASSLVTGVPEAFF
. TRBJ1-1 . TRBV27 TGTGCCAGCAGTTATCGGGGTGAAGCTTTCTTT CASSYRGEAFF
. TRBJ2-7 . TRBV3-1 TGTGCCAGCAGCCAAAGGAGCACAACCCTGTACGAGCAGTACTTC CASSQRSTTLYEQYF
. TRBJ1-2 . TRBV3-1 TGTGCCAGCAGCACCCGGGCAGGTGGGGGAGGTGGCTACACCTTC CASSTRAGGGGGYTF
. TRBJ1-1 few TRBV12-3/TRBV12-4 TGTGCCAGCAGTTTAGGTACGGGGGCAAGGACTGAAGCTTTCTTT CASSLGTGARTEAFF
. TRBJ1-1 few TRBV12-3/TRBV12-4 TGTGCCAGCAGTCCCGTTTCTAGGGGGTTCGCTGAAGCTTTCTTT CASSPVSRGFAEAFF
. TRBJ2-4 . TRBV11-2 TGTGCCAGCAGCTTAGATCCCATAGGGGACATTCAGTACTTC CASSLDPIGDIQYF
TRBD1 TRBJ2-7 many TRBV28 TGTGCCAGCAGTTTTCTTACAGGGGGCCTAGGAGGGGAGCAGTACTTC CASSFLTGGLGGEQYF
TRBD1 TRBJ1-5 many TRBV12-3/TRBV12-4 TGTGCCAGCAGTTTAGGCGGGACAGGGGCCAATCAGCCCCAGCATTTT CASSLGGTGANQPQHF
. TRBJ1-5 few TRBV2 TGTGCCAGCACTGAGAGTTTAAGGTCCACTGGTCAGCCCCAGCATTTT CASTESLRSTGQPQHF
. TRBJ1-4 . TRBV7-6 TGTGCCAGCAGCTTAGTGGAAGGAGAGGGCGAAAAACTGTTTTTT CASSLVEGEGEKLFF
. TRBJ1-4 . TRBV2 TGTGCCAGCAGCCCATTTGGGACAACTACCGAAAAACTGTTTTTT CASSPFGTTTEKLFF
TRBD1 TRBJ1-4 few TRBV5-1 TGCGCCAGCAGCTCAGGGACAGCAACTAATGAAAAACTGTTTTTT CASSSGTATNEKLFF
TRBD2 TRBJ2-7 . TRBV4-2 TGTGCCAGCAGCCCTTCGACTAGCGGGAGCCACTACGAGCAGTACTTC CASSPSTSGSHYEQYF
TRBD2 TRBJ2-5 . TRBV9 TGTGCCAGCAGCGTAGGTAATAGCGGGGGGAATCAAGAGACCCAGTACTTC CASSVGNSGGNQETQYF
. TRBJ1-5 . TRBV2 TGTGCCAGCAGCAAAGGGGGGGTACGCAATCAGCCCCAGCATTTT CASSKGGVRNQPQHF
TRBD1 TRBJ1-6 few TRBV6-2/TRBV6-3 TGTGCCAGCAGTTACGGGACAGGGTATTCACCCCTCCACTTT CASSYGTGYSPLHF
TRBD2 TRBJ2-5 . TRBV5-4 TGTGCCAGCAGCACCCGGGGGGGGGTGGAGACCCAGTACTTC CASSTRGGVETQYF
. TRBJ1-6 . TRBV30 TGTGCCTTTGACAGGATGAATTCACCCCTCCACTTT CAFDRMNSPLHF
. TRBJ2-7 . TRBV3-1 TGTGCCAGCAGCCAAGTTGGGGAGCAGTACTTC CASSQVGEQYF
TRBD1 TRBJ2-7 many TRBV7-9 TGTGCCAGCAGCTCCCGGGACAGGGGTCACTACGAGCAGTACTTC CASSSRDRGHYEQYF
. TRBJ2-2 few TRBV12-3/TRBV12-4 TGTGCCAGCAGTTTAATGGGTCCGTCGGGATCCGGGGAGCTGTTTTTT CASSLMGPSGSGELFF
. TRBJ2-7 few TRBV11-2 TGTGCCAGCAGCCTGTCCGGGGCTTCCTACGAGCAGTACTTC CASSLSGASYEQYF